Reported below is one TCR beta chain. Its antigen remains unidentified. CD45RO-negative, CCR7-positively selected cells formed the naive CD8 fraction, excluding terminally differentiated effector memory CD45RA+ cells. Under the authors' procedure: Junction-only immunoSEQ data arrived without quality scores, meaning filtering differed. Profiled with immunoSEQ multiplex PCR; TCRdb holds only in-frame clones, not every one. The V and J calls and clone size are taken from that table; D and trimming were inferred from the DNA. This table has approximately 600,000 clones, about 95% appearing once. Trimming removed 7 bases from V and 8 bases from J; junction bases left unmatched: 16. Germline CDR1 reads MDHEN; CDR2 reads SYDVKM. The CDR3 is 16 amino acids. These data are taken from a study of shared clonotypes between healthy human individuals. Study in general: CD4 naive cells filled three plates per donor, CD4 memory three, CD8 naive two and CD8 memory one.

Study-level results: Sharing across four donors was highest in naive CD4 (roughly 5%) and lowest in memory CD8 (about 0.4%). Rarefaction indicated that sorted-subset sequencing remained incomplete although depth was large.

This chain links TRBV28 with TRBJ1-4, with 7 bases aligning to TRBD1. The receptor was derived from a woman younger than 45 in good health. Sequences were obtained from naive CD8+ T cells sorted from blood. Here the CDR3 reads CASTSLLRDRGEKLFF. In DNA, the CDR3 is TGTGCCAGCACCTCGCTTCTGCGGGACAGAGGCGAAAAACTGTTTTTT.